This TCR beta chain was recovered during a study of response to subunit inactivated influenza vaccine. Study-level results: There was a suggestion from the authors that each seasonal influenza vaccination recruits few new T cells.

This clonotype was counted only a few times. Its matching antigen is unknown. TCRdb called the RT-PCR reads again in MiXCR, with one record for every CDR3 protein. The data show roughly 500,000 distinct CDR3 sequences, with approximately 15% seen just once and around 3% held by the top ten. The CDR3 runs to 14 residues. Germline CDR1 reads SGHRS; CDR2 reads YFSETQ. V shed 1 base and J 5 bases; nucleotides not matched to a gene: 5. The gene calls are TRBV5-1 and TRBJ2-5; the match to TRBD1 covers 7 bases. This TCR was recovered from a man in his fifties or sixties who received an inactivated influenza vaccine. The source was CD4+ T cells sorted from PBMCs, collected about 24 months after vaccination. Here the CDR3 DNA reads TGCGCCAGCAGCTTGCGGGACAGCAGTGAGACCCAGTACTTC. Translated: CASSLRDSSETQYF.